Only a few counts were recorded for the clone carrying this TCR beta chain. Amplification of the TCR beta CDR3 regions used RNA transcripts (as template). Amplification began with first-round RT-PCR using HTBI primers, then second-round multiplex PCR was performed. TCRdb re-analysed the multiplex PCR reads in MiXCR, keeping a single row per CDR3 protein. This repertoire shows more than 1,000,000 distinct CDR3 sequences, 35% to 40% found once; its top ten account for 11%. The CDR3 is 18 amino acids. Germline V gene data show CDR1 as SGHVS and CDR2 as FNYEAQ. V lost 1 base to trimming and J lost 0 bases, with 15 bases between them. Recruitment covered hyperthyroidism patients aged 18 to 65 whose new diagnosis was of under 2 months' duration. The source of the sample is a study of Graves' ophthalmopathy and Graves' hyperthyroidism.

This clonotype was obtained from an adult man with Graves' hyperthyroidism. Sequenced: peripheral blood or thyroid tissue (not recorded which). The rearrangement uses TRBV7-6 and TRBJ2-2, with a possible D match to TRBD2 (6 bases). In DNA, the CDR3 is TGTGCCAGCAGCTTAGTGGTAGCATGGGAGGCGAACACCGGGGAGCTGTTTTTT. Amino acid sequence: CASSLVVAWEANTGELFF. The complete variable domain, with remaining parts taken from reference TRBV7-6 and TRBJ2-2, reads GAGVSQSPRYKVTKRGQDVALRCDPISGHVSLYWYRQALGQGPEFLTYFNYEAQQDKSGLPNDRFSAERPEGSISTLTIQRTEQRDSAMYRCASSLVVAWEANTGELFFGEGSRLTVL.